This T cell receptor (beta chain) stems from a study of CD8+ T cells in alopecia areata. Treatment in this sample: oral pan-JAK inhibitor, 5-10 mg twice daily. Germline V gene lookup returns CDR1 SEHNR and CDR2 FQNEAQ (reference sequence). The length of the CDR3 is 12 residues. V was cut by 5 bases and J by 4 bases, with 8 bases left in between. General study points: Among the top 100, expanded CD8+ clones, as well as scalp clonality, were significantly decreased by tofacitinib. Persistence of many expanded lesional clones was seen in scalp and blood during tofacitinib.

It was cDNA, reverse transcribed from extracted RNA, that served as the sequencing template. The data were produced by immunoSEQ multiplex PCR, yet TCRdb's version contains in-frame clones alone and is incomplete. The data show some 44,000 clones, with just under 95% seen just once and approximately 19% held by the top ten. Of note for this clone: Its matching antigen is unknown.

The chain combines TRBV7-9 with TRBJ2-5; a weak D match, TRBD2 (7 bases). The clonotype comes from a human donor with alopecia areata. The sequences come from CD8+ T cells sorted from blood, collected at week 24, from a patient treated with tofacitinib. The CDR3 DNA reads TGTGCCAGCAGCAGGGGGGGAGAGACCCAGTACTTC. As protein: CASSRGGETQYF.